Included here is one TCR beta chain sequence, with context. Antigen unknown. This record belongs to a study of shared clonotypes between healthy human individuals. As for the study in general: Donors were two women and three men aged 18 to 49.

Some clones are missing from TCRdb's copy, which holds only in-frame ones; the method was immunoSEQ multiplex PCR. The sample yields about 2.4 million clones, roughly nine tenths seen once. Study-level points and caveats: A limitation of the genetic and exposure-history diversity represented arose from few donors.

Deletions cut 6 bases from V and 4 bases from J, with 15 bases between. The CDR3 runs 14 residues. CDR1 and CDR2 (germline): SNHLY, FYNNEI. The chain couples TRBV2 to TRBJ1-1; D is unclear. Source material: naive CD4+ T cells sorted from blood. The sample's subset: CD45RA+ positively selected. The source of this sequence is a man in his late teens or twenties in good health. CDR3 loop: CASRSRGGSTEAFF. The DNA for the CDR3 is TGTGCCAGCAGGTCTCGGGGAGGTAGCACTGAAGCTTTCTTT. Using reference TRBV2 and TRBJ1-1 for the parts outside the CDR3, the full variable domain is EPEVTQTPSHQVTQMGQEVILRCVPISNHLYFYWYRQILGQKVEFLVSFYNNEISEKSEIFDDQFSVERPDGSNFTLKIRSTKLEDSAMYFCASRSRGGSTEAFFGQGTRLTVV.